This entry concerns a single T cell receptor (beta chain). Antigen unknown. This entry comes from a study of shared clonotypes between healthy human individuals. Overall study context: Each donor contributed plates that comprised three CD4 naive, three CD4 memory, two CD8 naive and one CD8 memory.

The study drew its donors from healthy HIV-negative adults without recent acute infections or vaccinations. CDR3 length equals 20 residues. Study-wide results and limits: With few donors, the genetic and exposure-history diversity represented was limited. Sharing of clonotypes among donors was expected to vary with sequencing depth.

Sequenced by immunoSEQ multiplex PCR; TCRdb stores in-frame clones only, minus some. Of over a million clones listed, roughly 80% are singletons. Specimen: memory CD4+ T cells sorted from blood. As for subset: CD45RA-negative fraction. The chain has TRBV21-1 and TRBJ2-2; the table assigns TRBD2, which was not confirmed against the DNA. TRBV21-1 is marked as a pseudogene. The origin of this receptor is a man between 18 and 35 years old in good health. The CDR3 spells CASSCQQRLAGGPNTGELFF. Here the CDR3 DNA reads TGTGCCAGCAGCTGTCAGCAAAGACTAGCGGGAGGGCCGAACACCGGGGAGCTGTTTTTT.